This T cell receptor (beta chain) appears in the sequencing data of a study of blood T cell repertoires in COVID-19. Study in general: Acute-phase and convalescent COVID-19 samples originated in the United States, Italy and Spain. In each case, the material was cDNA or gDNA derived from T cells, B-cell-depleted T cells, or PBMCs.

Germline CDR1 and CDR2: SGHTA and FQGNSA. The CDR3 is 15 amino acids. Trimming removed 1 base at V and 2 bases at J, with 12 bases between. Authors' methods: Amplified reference gene primers provided the basis for estimating nucleated cell counts. Libraries were prepared by immunoSEQ multiplex PCR; TCRdb keeps only in-frame clonotypes and omits some of them. The DNA was the basis for D and trimming; V, J and clone size are from that table. The sample yields about 89,000 clones, around 72% seen once. The sequencing input was peripheral blood. The chain links TRBV7-2 to TRBJ2-7; tentatively, D is TRBD1 (6 bases). The sequence was collected from a woman aged 80 or over with acute or convalescent COVID-19. The CDR3 protein is CASSLVTGQPYEQYF. The CDR3 nucleotides are TGTGCCAGCAGCTTAGTGACAGGACAGCCCTACGAGCAGTACTTC.